The sequence of this T cell receptor (beta chain) was determined in a study of T-cell memory formation after mild COVID-19. Study at large: Clusters of TCRs were largely donor specific.

CDR1 SNHLY and CDR2 FYNNEI come from the germline V gene. The CDR3 runs to 14 residues. V was cut by 7 bases and J by 3 bases, with 12 bases left in between. 5'RACE, which relied on constant-segment primers, yielded TCR alpha and TCR beta cDNA libraries carrying sample barcodes and UMIs. TCRdb recomputed calls from the 5' RACE reads with MiXCR, one row per CDR3 protein. This repertoire shows 450,000 to 650,000 distinct CDR3 sequences, roughly 21% found once; its top ten account for 9.5% to 15%. Only a few counts were recorded for this clonotype. V usage is TRBV2 and J usage is TRBJ2-2, with a weak D call TRBD1 (6 bases). The sequencing sample was made of PBMCs or a T cell subset sorted from them (not recorded which). This clonotype originated in an adult woman who had mild COVID-19 (a few samples of this study predate the infection). Cell type and time point are not known. The CDR3 DNA sequence: TGTGCCAGCACCGGGACATTACACACCGGGGAGCTGTTTTTT. Translated: CASTGTLHTGELFF.